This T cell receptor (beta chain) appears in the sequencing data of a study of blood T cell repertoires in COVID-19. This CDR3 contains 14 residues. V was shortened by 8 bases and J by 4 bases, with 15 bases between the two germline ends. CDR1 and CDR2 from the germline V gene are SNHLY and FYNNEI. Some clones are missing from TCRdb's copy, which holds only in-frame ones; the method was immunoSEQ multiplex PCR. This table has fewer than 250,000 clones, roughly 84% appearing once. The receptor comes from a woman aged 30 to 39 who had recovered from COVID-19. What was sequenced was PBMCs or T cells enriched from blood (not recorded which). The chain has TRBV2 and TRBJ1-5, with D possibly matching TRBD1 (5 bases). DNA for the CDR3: TGTGCCAGCTGGGAGGCTCCAGGGAATCAGCCCCAGCATTTT. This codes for CASWEAPGNQPQHF.